The rows below give T cell receptor beta chains drawn from one sample of a study of Graves' ophthalmopathy and Graves' hyperthyroidism. In TCRdb, the multiplex PCR reads were re-called with MiXCR into one record per CDR3 protein. Here the sample spans roughly 420,000 distinct CDR3 sequences, 21% being singletons. The sequenced sample was peripheral blood. These receptors came from a woman between 18 and 29 years old with stable Graves' hyperthyroidism. The CDR3 runs from the conserved cysteine through the conserved F or W. The D gene is left open where the match is weak. The listing skips clone size in some rows; elsewhere it reads once, few, many or a size class.

j_call clone_size v_call d_call cdr3_nt cdr3_aa
TRBJ2-4 few TRBV3-1 NA TGTGCCAGCAGCCAAGCAAACTGGAGGGGGCTAAGGAACATTCAGTACTTC CASSQANWRGLRNIQYF
TRBJ2-7 many TRBV28 NA TGTGCCAGCAGTGAACGGGGACTCTACGAGCAGTACTTC CASSERGLYEQYF
TRBJ2-7 many TRBV28 TRBD1 TGTGCCAGCAGTTTGACCCACGGGACAGTAGCCTACGAGCAGTACTTC CASSLTHGTVAYEQYF
TRBJ2-2 NA TRBV20-1 NA TGCATGGCGAGAGGTAGCCTCTACACCGGGGAGCTGTTTTTT CMARGSLYTGELFF
TRBJ1-5 many TRBV6-2/TRBV6-3 TRBD1 TGTGCCAGCAGTCCGTCAACAGGGGTTAGCAATCAGCCCCAGCATTTT CASSPSTGVSNQPQHF
TRBJ1-2 many TRBV7-2 NA TGTGCCAGCAGTCTGGACCCTGGAGACGGCTACACCTTC CASSLDPGDGYTF
TRBJ1-1 many TRBV7-8 NA TGTGCCAGCAGCCTCGACAGCTTCACTGAAGCTTTCTTT CASSLDSFTEAFF
TRBJ1-2 many TRBV6-5 TRBD1 TGTGCCAGCAGTTACTCGGGCGACAGGGATGGCTACACCTTC CASSYSGDRDGYTF
TRBJ2-5 NA TRBV11-2 NA TGTGCCAGCAGCTTAGATGCGAGCGCCCAGACGGAGTACTTC CASSLDASAQTEYF
TRBJ2-2 NA TRBV18 NA TGTGCCAGCTCACCATTCCCAGCGGCTGTCACCGGGGAGCTGTTTTTT CASSPFPAAVTGELFF
TRBJ2-7 many TRBV25-1 TRBD1 TGTGCCAGCAGTGGAACCGGGACAGGGAGATACGAGCAGTACTTC CASSGTGTGRYEQYF
TRBJ1-2 many TRBV29-1 NA TGCAGCGTTGAACCGGCGTACTATGGCTACACCTTC CSVEPAYYGYTF
TRBJ2-7 many TRBV7-3 NA TGTGCCAGCAGCTTTAGCTCACTGGGGGAGCAGTACTTC CASSFSSLGEQYF
TRBJ1-2 many TRBV12-3/TRBV12-4 NA TGTGCCAGCAGTTTGGGGGGGGGGGCCGCCGCCACCTTC CASSLGGGAAATF
TRBJ2-7 many TRBV7-2 NA TGTGCCAGCAGCTACCCATGGAAGTACGAGCAGTACTTC CASSYPWKYEQYF
TRBJ2-5 many TRBV9 NA TGTGCCAGCAGCCCGGGTTACCCAGAGACCCAGTACTTC CASSPGYPETQYF
TRBJ2-7 once TRBV6-8 NA TGTGCCAGCAGTTATATCAGGGCTTACGAGCAGTACTTC CASSYIRAYEQYF
TRBJ1-2 many TRBV30 NA TGTGCCTGGAGTATCGTCAGGGACCAAGGCTACACCTTC CAWSIVRDQGYTF
TRBJ2-7 NA TRBV28 NA TGTGCCAGCAGGGATAGGGGCCGGTCGAACGAGCAGTACTTC CASRDRGRSNEQYF
TRBJ2-7 many TRBV28 NA TGTGCCAGCAGTACCGCGATTTGGCTAGAAAGAGCCTACGAGCAGTACTTC CASSTAIWLERAYEQYF
TRBJ1-2 NA TRBV12-3/TRBV12-4 NA TGTGCCAGCAGTCCGGAGACCAACTATGGCTACACCTTC CASSPETNYGYTF
TRBJ1-2 NA TRBV2 NA TGTGCCAGCAAATACAGACCCGTTACGGAGGCTGGCTACACCTTC CASKYRPVTEAGYTF
TRBJ1-1 few TRBV4-2 NA TGTGCCAGCAGCCTCGGGACACTCATGAACACTGAAGCTTTCTTT CASSLGTLMNTEAFF
TRBJ1-2 many TRBV2 NA TGTGCCATCCGAGGGGACTATGGCTACACCTTC CAIRGDYGYTF
TRBJ2-7 few TRBV6-1 NA TGTGCCAGCAGTGAACGGACCGGGGCCTACGAGCAGTACTTC CASSERTGAYEQYF
TRBJ2-7 many TRBV6-2/TRBV6-3 NA TGTGCCAGCAGTTATGACGGCCAGACTTTTACGATCGAGCAGTACTTC CASSYDGQTFTIEQYF
TRBJ1-2 many TRBV7-2 NA TGTGCCAGCAGCTTAAGGGGATTCTATGGCTACACCTTC CASSLRGFYGYTF
TRBJ2-7 NA TRBV6-1 NA TGTGCCAGCAGACGAGACCGTGACCCCTCCTACGAGCAGTACTTC CASRRDRDPSYEQYF
TRBJ1-6 many TRBV28 NA TGTGCCAGCAGCAAAACAGGGAGTAGTTCACCCCTCCACTTT CASSKTGSSSPLHF
TRBJ1-1 many TRBV6-5 NA TGTGCCAGCAGTTACACATACAGGTCTGAAGCTTTCTTT CASSYTYRSEAFF